This entry concerns a single T cell receptor (beta chain). The data stem from a study of cytomegalovirus exposure and HLA in healthy donors. TCRdb keeps only in-frame clones here, not all; method: immunoSEQ multiplex PCR. The repertoire holds about 360,000 clones, with roughly 85% as singletons. CDR3 length: 14 residues. V shed 0 bases, J shed 9 bases, and the junction held 1 base outside the gene matches. Germline V CDR1 and CDR2: SEHNR, FQNEAQ (reference sequence). Material: PBMCs. The TCR was taken from a woman aged 18-30 years in good health and CMV-seronegative. The J gene is TRBJ2-3, the V gene TRBV7-9, with 12 bases identical to TRBD2. CDR3 residues: CASSLALAGGTQYF. The CDR3 nucleotides read TGTGCCAGCAGCTTAGCGCTAGCGGGAGGGACGCAGTATTTT.